These 7 T cell receptor beta chains were all obtained from the same sample, sequenced in a study of regulatory T cells in long-lasting Graves disease. Time point indicated: newly diagnosed GD, antithyroid drugs for less than 3 months. PBMC RNA was the source of the TCR library. Combining iRepertoire HTBI primers with Arm-PCR of CDR3 regions, the authors built TCR beta libraries. Each CDR3 protein gets one entry after TCRdb re-called the multiplex PCR reads with MiXCR. The table has fewer than 650,000 distinct CDR3 sequences, about 16% seen once. The data were also submitted as part of a second study, on T cells in Graves' hyperthyroidism and ophthalmopathy.

Source: peripheral blood mononuclear cells (PBMCs), taken at new diagnosis, from a patient treated with antithyroid drugs. The receptors originated from a man between 18 and 35 years old with Graves disease.

The CDR3 here is CSVGPGQGNGYTF. CDR3 in DNA: TGCAGCGTTGGGCCGGGACAGGGCAATGGCTACACCTTC. The chain combines TRBV29-1 with TRBJ1-2, with 9 bases that match TRBD1. V lost 4 bases, J lost 6 bases, and 6 bases stayed unmatched. The CDR3 runs to 13 residues. Per the germline V gene, CDR1 is SQVTM and CDR2 is ANQGSEA.

V is TRBV19 and J is TRBJ2-1; a possible D gene is TRBD2 (7 bases). Between the trimmed V and J ends, which lost 8 bases and 3 bases, there was a span of 17 bases. The CDR3 totals 15 residues. Germline V gene data show CDR1 as LNHDA and CDR2 as SQIVND (reference sequence). The CDR3 region is CASGTGGLRYNEQFF. In nucleotides, the CDR3 is TGTGCCAGTGGGACGGGGGGCTTGCGCTACAATGAGCAGTTCTTC.

This clonotype was picked up many times. The chain links TRBV11-2 to TRBJ2-1; D is possibly TRBD2 (5 bases). Between the trimmed V and J ends, which lost 4 bases and 0 bases, there was a span of 7 bases. Germline CDR1 reads SGHAT; CDR2 reads FQNNGV. This CDR3 is built from 14 residues. The CDR3 sequence: CASSSTSSYNEQFF. The CDR3 region has the DNA TGTGCCAGCAGCTCTACTAGCTCCTACAATGAGCAGTTCTTC.

This clonotype showed up just a few times. This chain joins TRBV6-1 and TRBJ2-1, with 11 bases matching TRBD2. This CDR3 has 15 amino acids. The V gene's germline CDR1 is MNHNS and CDR2 SASEGT. The junction had 10 bases not matched to a gene; V was cut back by 6 bases and J by 9 bases. The CDR3 loop is CASSDQLAGEIEQFF. CDR3 DNA: TGTGCCAGCAGCGACCAACTAGCGGGAGAGATTGAGCAGTTCTTC.

J is TRBJ2-1 and V is TRBV5-1, with TRBD2 matching 10 bases. The trim removed 4 bases at V and 4 bases at J, leaving 5 bases unmatched. The CDR3 loop spans 15 amino acids. The V gene's germline CDR1 is SGHRS and CDR2 YFSETQ. Here the CDR3 reads CASSALAGVYNEQFF. CDR3 nucleotide sequence: TGCGCCAGCAGCGCGCTAGCGGGGGTTTACAATGAGCAGTTCTTC.

At least ten counts were recorded for this clonotype. The chain has TRBV6-1 and TRBJ1-1, with 7 positions matching TRBD1. The CDR3 has 15 residues. In germline, CDR1 is MNHNS, CDR2 SASEGT. V was clipped by 6 bases and J by 1 base; unmatched bases: 8. Written as DNA, the CDR3 is TGTGCCAGCAGAGAAACAGGGGTTTGGAACACTGAAGCTTTCTTT. Encoded protein: CASRETGVWNTEAFF.

This clonotype was seen a few times. This chain uses TRBV12-3 or TRBV12-4 with TRBJ2-3; 9 nucleotides line up with TRBD1. Trimming took 7 bases from V and 4 from J; bases not matched to a gene: 6. This CDR3 is 14 amino acids long. The CDR3 nucleotides read TGTGCCAGCACCTTTAGGACAGGGGCAGATACGCAGTATTTT. Translation gives CASTFRTGADTQYF.